Presented here are 11 T cell receptor beta chains from one specimen sequenced in a study of T cell responses to AZD1222 COVID-19 vaccine. Sequencing used immunoSEQ multiplex PCR; TCRdb keeps in-frame clones, though not all of them. The sample consists of approximately 60,000 clones, around 88% of them appearing once. The sample in question was peripheral blood, obtained on day 0 of AZD1222 vaccination. The receptors were gathered from an adult in good health.

The chain uses TRBV30 and TRBJ2-3, with TRBD2 as a possible D gene (5 bases). The CDR3 length is 15 residues. Germline V CDR1 and CDR2: GTSNPN, SVGIG (reference sequence). Trimming removed 4 bases at V and 2 bases at J, with 16 bases between. The CDR3 DNA reads TGTGCCTGGACGAGAGGGTCAGAGGACACAGATACGCAGTATTTT. It is translated as CAWTRGSEDTDTQYF.

The rearrangement uses TRBV2 and TRBJ2-1, with a tentative D call TRBD2 (7 bases). Trimming shortened V by 8 bases and J by 3 bases, and 14 bases separated the two germline ends. Looked up from germline, CDR1 is SNHLY and CDR2 is FYNNEI. This CDR3 has 14 amino acids. CDR3 coding DNA: TGTGCCAGCGAAGAAGGGGGGGACTACAATGAGCAGTTCTTC. This gives the protein CASEEGGDYNEQFF.

The chain is built from TRBV18 and TRBJ1-2, with a tentative D call TRBD1 (6 bases). Germline V CDR1 and CDR2: KGHSH, LQKENI. Trimming removed 6 bases at V and 2 bases at J, with 22 bases between. This CDR3 has 17 residues. Here the CDR3 DNA reads TGTGCCAGCTCGAACAGGGCCCGGTTTCCATCCAACTATGGCTACACCTTC. Translated: CASSNRARFPSNYGYTF.

The genes are TRBV6-5 and TRBJ2-7; D may be TRBD1 or TRBD2 (5 bases each). CDR1 and CDR2 from the germline V gene are MNHEY and SVGAGI. The CDR3 contains 12 residues. With 4 bases removed from V and 4 bases from J, the gap between germline ends came to 8 bases. The CDR3 coding sequence is TGTGCCAGCAGTTCCGGGGCTTACGAGCAGTACTTC. As protein: CASSSGAYEQYF.

The rearrangement uses TRBV4-2 and TRBJ1-6; 8 bases match TRBD1. CDR1 LGHNA and CDR2 YNFKEQ come from the germline V gene. CDR3 length: 16 amino acids. The ends lost 0 bases at V and 9 bases at J; junction bases unmatched: 7. This CDR3 reads CASSQDLARGLSPLHF. The DNA of the CDR3 is TGTGCCAGCAGCCAAGATCTTGCCAGGGGGCTTTCACCCCTCCACTTT.

The chain recombines TRBV27 with TRBJ2-3; 14 bases align to TRBD2. The CDR3 contains 17 residues. The V segment lost 5 bases and the J segment 2 bases; nucleotides outside the gene matches: 6. Per the germline V gene, CDR1 is MNHEY and CDR2 is SMNVEV (reference sequence). This chain's CDR3 is CASSKRTSGGTTDTQYF. As DNA, the CDR3 is TGTGCCAGCAGTAAGCGGACTAGCGGGGGGACCACAGATACGCAGTATTTT.

This chain uses TRBV7-3 with TRBJ2-2, with a possible D match to TRBD1 (6 bases). Germline CDR1 SGHTA, CDR2 FQGTGA. The CDR3 is 16 residues long. Trimming took off 0 bases at V and 7 bases at J, with 15 bases between the two ends. CDR3 nucleotide sequence: TGTGCCAGCAGCTTAACGAGACAGGAGGTTGGCGGGGAGCTGTTTTTT. This translates into CASSLTRQEVGGELFF.

This chain links TRBV2 with TRBJ1-5; D possibly corresponds to TRBD1 (6 bases). The germline CDR1 and CDR2 sequences are SNHLY and FYNNEI. CDR3 size: 13 residues. The V gene lost 6 bases and the J gene lost 5 bases, with 11 bases spanning the gap. The CDR3 sequence: CASREDRYQPQHF. CDR3 in DNA: TGTGCCAGCAGGGAGGACAGATATCAGCCCCAGCATTTT.

The chain recombines TRBV11-3 with TRBJ2-2; D might be TRBD1 (5 bases). The ends were cut back, 9 bases at V and 0 bases at J, with 11 bases in the middle. Germline V gene lookup returns CDR1 SGHNT and CDR2 YENEEA. The CDR3 runs 14 residues. The CDR3 DNA sequence: TGTGCCAGTACTGACAGACCGAACACCGGGGAGCTGTTTTTT. It yields the protein CASTDRPNTGELFF.

The gene calls are TRBV30 and TRBJ1-1; D perhaps matches TRBD1 (6 bases). V was shortened by 4 bases and J by 1 base, with 19 bases between the two germline ends. This CDR3 region has 16 residues. Germline V gives CDR1 GTSNPN, CDR2 SVGIG (reference sequence). The CDR3 loop is CAWIGGGGARNTEAFF. CDR3 sequence (DNA): TGTGCCTGGATAGGAGGAGGGGGGGCTCGGAACACTGAAGCTTTCTTT.

The genes are TRBV7-9 and TRBJ1-1; D is uncertain. The germline CDR1 and CDR2 sequences are SEHNR and FQNEAQ (reference sequence). CDR3 length: 12 residues. V was clipped by 5 bases and J by 6 bases, with 10 bases between them. DNA of the CDR3: TGTGCCAGCAGCATAGGGAGCTCTGAAGCTTTCTTT. The encoded protein is CASSIGSSEAFF.